These T cell receptor beta chains were read from a single sample in a study of alternative splicing in chronic myeloid leukemia remission. Using the bulk RNA-seq reads, TCRdb records one entry per CDR3 protein without DNA. The sample contains 300 to 400 distinct CDR3 sequences, 90% to 97% of which appear only once. The sequencing input was PBMCs. The receptors originated from a person aged 30 to 49 in good health. Both conserved end residues are part of each CDR3. Clone size, where shown, is once, few, many, or a class for clones that have expanded.

V gene	J gene	clone size	CDR3 protein
TRBV3-1	TRBJ2-1	-	CASSWGSGAYNEQFF
TRBV20-1	TRBJ2-7	-	CSAQNPRTGTEQYF
TRBV23-1	TRBJ1-1	-	CASSAIQGEGQNTEAFF
TRBV28	TRBJ1-2	-	CASSTSTGSGYTF
TRBV25-1	TRBJ1-2	-	CASSPSAANYGYTF
TRBV7-9	TRBJ1-6	-	CASSLPRRGLSPLHF
TRBV7-9	TRBJ1-3	-	CASSQLSTGSGNTIYF
TRBV20-1	TRBJ1-1	-	CSARGGHTEAFF
TRBV3-1	TRBJ2-3	-	CASSQQGVTDTQYF
TRBV20-1	TRBJ2-2	-	CSAERESLLGELFF
TRBV6-5	TRBJ1-6	once	CASSPGAPDNSPLHF
TRBV12-3/TRBV12-4	TRBJ1-5	-	CASSSTLLRPQHF
TRBV11-3	TRBJ2-7	-	CASTHLDGLYEPYF
TRBV30	TRBJ1-1	-	CAWSGSDTGANTEAFF
TRBV7-9	TRBJ1-1	-	CASSLVQGENTEAFF
TRBV25-1	TRBJ1-3	-	CASSEFGGSSGNTIYF
TRBV5-5	TRBJ1-1	-	CASSFVRDTEAFF
TRBV13	TRBJ1-4	-	CASSLGETGLQEKLFF
TRBV24-1	TRBJ2-5	once	CATSDSTGSGETQYF
TRBV6-2/TRBV6-3	TRBJ2-5	-	CASSYSTARGETQYF
TRBV12-3/TRBV12-4	TRBJ2-7	-	CASSLRDEQYF
TRBV7-9	TRBJ2-5	-	CASSYTSGLAGGRQETQYF
TRBV7-2	TRBJ2-1	-	CASSLAGGPYNEQFF
TRBV5-1	TRBJ1-1	-	CASSLERPGGTEAFF
TRBV7-8	TRBJ1-1	-	CASSPPAGMNTEAFF
TRBV27	TRBJ2-7	-	CASHGRRERVEQYF
TRBV21-1	TRBJ2-2	-	CASSKVGSGSSGELFF
TRBV7-2	TRBJ2-1	-	CASSPLVGVSYNEQFF
TRBV28	TRBJ1-2	-	CASSPPDVYYGYTF
TRBV5-1	TRBJ1-5	-	CASSLEGRSNQPQHF
TRBV3-1	TRBJ1-6	once	CASSHSVGNSPLHF
TRBV18	TRBJ1-5	-	CASSPRGLGRSNQPQHF
TRBV7-9	TRBJ2-1	-	CASRLDGFYNEQFF
TRBV18	TRBJ2-7	-	CASSPTQGLSYEQYF
TRBV7-6	TRBJ2-3	-	CASSFTEYTDTQYF
TRBV12-3/TRBV12-4	TRBJ1-1	-	CASSLGQVNTEAFF
TRBV2	TRBJ1-4	-	CASSWNDFGSEKLFF
TRBV7-2	TRBJ1-3	-	CASSSDRAGGNTIYF
TRBV2	TRBJ1-2	-	CASSEGQGAFAGYTF
TRBV9	TRBJ1-1	-	CASSPSWGEAFF
TRBV19	TRBJ1-1	-	CASSVRDRAVQAFF